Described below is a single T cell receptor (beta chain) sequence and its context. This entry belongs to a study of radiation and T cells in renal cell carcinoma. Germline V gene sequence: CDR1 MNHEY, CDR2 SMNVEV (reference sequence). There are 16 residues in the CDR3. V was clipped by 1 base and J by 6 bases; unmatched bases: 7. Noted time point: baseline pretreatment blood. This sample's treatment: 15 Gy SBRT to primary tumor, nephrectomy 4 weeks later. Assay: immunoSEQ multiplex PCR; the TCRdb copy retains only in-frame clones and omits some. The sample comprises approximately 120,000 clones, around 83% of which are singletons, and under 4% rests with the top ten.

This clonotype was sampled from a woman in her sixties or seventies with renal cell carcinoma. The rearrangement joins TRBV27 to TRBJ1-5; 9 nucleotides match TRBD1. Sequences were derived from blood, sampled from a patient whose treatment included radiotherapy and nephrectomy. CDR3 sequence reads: CASSLLGQGRSQPQHF. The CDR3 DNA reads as TGTGCCAGCAGTTTATTGGGACAGGGTCGCAGTCAGCCCCAGCATTTT.